This TCR beta chain was recorded in a study of shared clonotypes between healthy human individuals (dated by TCRdb to about 2020). At the level of the whole study: The cohort comprised two women and three men aged 18 to 49 years. For each donor, CD4 naive and CD4 memory were each given three plates, CD8 naive was given two plates, and CD8 memory was given one plate. Blood TCR repertoires of five healthy adults were deeply sequenced to estimate repertoire size and the extent of clonotype sharing between individuals. Different laboratories and diverse techniques were used to prepare libraries and sequence TCR repertoires, to increase sequencing depth and limit assay-specific biases. Between about 0.8 and 9 billion PBMCs per donor were obtained by leukapheresis. Study-level results and caveats: Naive subsets generally had larger estimated clonotype richness than memory subsets did. Even with the large sequencing depth, rarefaction of the sorted-subset datasets indicated that sequencing was incomplete. Pairwise subsampling indicated that sequencing depth was expected to affect the degree of clonotype sharing among donors. Because the study included a small number of donors, the genetic and exposure-history diversity represented was limited. Higher generation probabilities were observed for clonotypes shared by all four sorted-subset donors than for non-shared clonotypes. When several donors were compared, the shared fraction of clonotypes was about 5.4% for naive CD4, around 3.5% for naive CD8, more than 2% for memory CD4, and roughly 0.4% for memory CD8. Sampling was limited to blood, and TCR repertoires in tissue likely differ from TCR repertoires in blood.

Comments on this clone: Its antigen is currently not known. The input lacks base qualities; no much larger clone sits a single base away.

The germline V gene yields SGDLS for CDR1 and YYNGEE for CDR2. The CDR3 goes from the cysteine to the phenylalanine over 13 residues. Only CDR3 DNA remains: 39 bases, in frame from the first base. The junction shows trimming of 2 bases on V and 2 bases on J, plus 8 bases between the germline ends. Using the deep immunoSEQ assay, TCR CDR3 regions were amplified from genomic DNA by multiplex PCR. Genomic DNA extracted from each cell subset was distributed evenly over all wells of several immunoSEQ 96-well plates, and each plate served as one replicate. Each replicate PCR for sorted subsets received approximately 220 ng genomic DNA, equal to tens of thousands of T cell genomes. Purified libraries were quantified with a Qubit 3.0 fluorometer, sized on a Bioanalyzer 2100, and re-quantified with the KAPA Library Quantification kit. Each immunoSEQ 96-well plate was sequenced on its own single-read 150-cycle Illumina NextSeq 550 flow cell. On the study's bioinformatics: Because the immunoSEQ output included only junctional sequences and no quality scores, the filtering could not be the same as the filtering used for full-length reads. To assign V/J genes and CDR3, sequences were annotated against IMGT germline references using PyIR, a Python wrapper for IgBLAST v1.9. Reads with weak V/J assignments (E-value above 1e-6), missing CDR3, stop codons, out-of-frame junctions, or ambiguous translated residues were removed. V3J clonotypes were defined by identical inferred V gene, J gene, and CDR3 amino acid sequence. The percentage overlap between two repertoires was calculated by dividing the number of shared unique clonotypes by the size of the smaller repertoire. Repertoire richness was assessed with RTK rarefaction, the Chao1 estimator, and Recon v2.1 estimates of unobserved clonotypes. OLGA was used to compute generation probabilities for all TCRbeta clonotypes that the gDNA method yielded from a handful of donors. TCRdb provides this immuneACCESS table in a form limited to in-frame rearrangements. Some clones are lacking; in checked studies, under half of them reflect an unresolved V gene, and why the rest are absent is not known. That table gives V, J and clone size, and the DNA gave D and trimming. The sample table holds around 550,000 clones, of which roughly 96% were seen once. The ten largest make up approximately 0.11% of the sample.

For the CD8 naive samples, CD45RO-negative cells were positively selected for CCR7, yielding a CD45RA+CCR7+ population from which TemRA cells were excluded. The donors were healthy, HIV-negative adults who had no recently reported acute infections or vaccinations. Only Caucasian adults living in Nashville, Tennessee, USA were represented among the donors. Blood was collected by leukapheresis, and PBMCs were isolated by Ficoll-Histopaque density gradient centrifugation and then cryopreserved in liquid nitrogen vapor phase. Analytical flow cytometry was used to check the purity and quantity of each magnetically sorted T cell population. Genomic DNA was isolated from every sorted fraction and measured by UV absorbance on a Nanodrop 2000c.

The chain is made from TRBV9 and TRBJ2-7; TRBD2 is possibly the D segment (6 matching bases). Sequenced input: naive CD8+ T cells sorted from blood. The cell subset or site label of this sample denotes: CD45RA+CCR7+. This TCR was sampled from a woman aged 25 to 39 in good health. The DNA reads as follows: TGTGCCAGCAGCGTGTCGGGGGCCTACGAGCAGTACTTC. Its coded protein is CASSVSGAYEQYF.